This T cell receptor (beta chain) originates from a study of OX40 agonist ivuxolimab in advanced cancers. For the study at large: Given to patients was ivuxolimab, an agonistic anti-OX40 (CD134) antibody.

Clones were read by immunoSEQ multiplex PCR, and TCRdb kept only the in-frame ones, dropping some. The repertoire holds some 50,000 clones, with 89% as singletons. The CDR3 length is 14 residues. The germline gives CDR1 MGHRA, CDR2 YSYEKL. Trimming stripped 0 bases from V and 1 base from J, with 7 bases between. The chain joins TRBV4-1 to TRBJ2-7; D unclear. The sample in question was CD4+ or CD8+ T cells sorted from blood, obtained in a trial of the OX40 agonist ivuxolimab. The TCR was taken from an adult with an advanced solid tumor such as melanoma, head and neck, liver or kidney cancer. This CDR3 is CASSQEVQSYEQYF. CDR3 coding DNA: TGCGCCAGCAGCCAAGAAGTACAGTCCTACGAGCAGTACTTC.